This passage covers 9 T cell receptor beta chains from one sample sequenced in a study of molecular identifiers for immune sequencing clone quantification. TCRdb recomputed calls from the PCR reads with MiXCR, one row per CDR3 protein. The sample shows around 70,000 distinct CDR3 sequences, around a sixth of them seen only once. The sequencing input was naive CD8+ T cells from blood, with Jurkat cell RNA spiked in. Subset described: FACS-sorted CD8+CD4-CCR7+CD45RA+ naive T cells. The receptors were gathered from a human donor in good health. Some libraries in this study had Jurkat cell RNA spiked in.

There are many counts of this clonotype. This sequence joins TRBV24-1 and TRBJ2-4, with D hard to call. The germline V gene has CDR1 KGHDR and CDR2 SFDVKD. V was shortened by 4 bases and J by 6 bases, with 9 bases between the two germline ends. CDR3 length: 13 residues. The CDR3 protein is CATSEGQTNIQYF. The CDR3 DNA sequence: TGTGCCACCAGTGAAGGGCAAACAAACATTCAGTACTTC.

This clonotype was seen ten or more times. The chain employs TRBV14 and TRBJ1-6; the D gene is possibly TRBD1 (6 bases). Trimming took 2 bases from V and 5 from J, leaving 10 bases between them. Germline V gene sequence: CDR1 SGHDN, CDR2 FVKESK. The CDR3 is 15 amino acids. CDR3 loop: CASSQKGHDNSPLHF. The CDR3 DNA reads as TGTGCCAGCAGCCAAAAGGGACACGATAATTCACCCCTCCACTTT. The full variable domain, its missing parts supplied by reference TRBV14 and TRBJ1-6, is EAGVTQFPSHSVIEKGQTVTLRCDPISGHDNLYWYRRVMGKEIKFLLHFVKESKQDESGMPNNRFLAERTGGTYSTLKVQPAELEDSGVYFCASSQKGHDNSPLHFGNGTRLTVT.

Comment on this clonotype: A much larger clone lies one base from this, so it may be a read error. Because it lacks the conserved phenylalanine or tryptophan at the end, this CDR3 is likely a read error. This chain joins TRBV29-1 and TRBJ1-2, with D hard to call. V lost 4 bases and J lost 1, with 4 bases in between. The CDR3 extends over 11 amino acids. Germline V gene sequence: CDR1 SQVTM, CDR2 ANQGSEA. CDR3 in DNA: TGCAGCGTTGTCGATAACTATGGCTACACCCTC. Protein sequence: CSVVDNYGYTL.

This clonotype has ten or more counts. This chain joins TRBV28 and TRBJ2-3, with 10 bases fitting TRBD2. Germline CDR1 and CDR2: MDHEN and SYDVKM. CDR3 length: 17 amino acids. V shed 3 bases, J shed 8 bases, and the junction held 14 bases outside the gene matches. The CDR3 DNA follows: TGTGCCAGCAGTTTCGGGCTAGCGGGAGAATTCGCCGCTACGCAGTATTTT. Translated: CASSFGLAGEFAATQYF. Combining the CDR3 with reference TRBV28 and TRBJ2-3 gives the whole variable domain DVKVTQSSRYLVKRTGEKVFLECVQDMDHENMFWYRQDPGLGLRLIYFSYDVKMKEKGDIPEGYSVSREKKERFSLILESASTNQTSMYLCASSFGLAGEFAATQYFGPGTRLTVL.

At least ten counts were recorded for this clonotype. The gene calls are TRBV14 and TRBJ1-1; TRBD1 aligns across 7 bases. V gave up 5 bases and J gave up 4 bases; unmatched junction bases: 10. CDR3 length: 15 residues. Germline values: CDR1 SGHDN, CDR2 FVKESK. CDR3 sequence: CASSGAGGRGTEAFF. CDR3 DNA: TGTGCCAGCAGCGGGGCAGGGGGACGGGGCACTGAAGCTTTCTTT.

This clonotype was seen more than once but under ten times. The V gene is TRBV24-1, the J gene TRBJ2-3; D could derive from TRBD1 or TRBD2 (5 bases each). CDR1 KGHDR and CDR2 SFDVKD come from the germline V gene. This CDR3 spans 16 amino acids. Trimming shortened V by 4 bases and J by 6 bases, and 19 bases separated the two germline ends. CDR3 sequence: CATSDLRDRERDTQYF. Written as DNA, the CDR3 is TGTGCCACCAGTGACCTCCGGGACCGAGAAAGGGATACGCAGTATTTT.

This clonotype has just a few counts. Its ends do not fully match the called genes, so a read error is possible. CDR3 sequence: CASRPGTSGNTGELSF. As DNA, the CDR3 is TGTGCCAGCCGACCGGGGACTAGCGGTAACACCGGGGAGCTGTCTTTT. The chain couples TRBV11-3 to TRBJ2-2; TRBD2 aligns across 11 bases. Germline values: CDR1 SGHNT, CDR2 YENEEA. The CDR3 runs 16 residues.

This rearrangement joins TRBV7-6 to TRBJ1-1, with D unclear. V lost 0 bases and J lost 0, with 8 bases in between. The CDR3 length is 15 residues. The germline CDR1 and CDR2 sequences are SGHVS and FNYEAQ. CDR3 nucleotide sequence: TGTGCCAGCAGCTTAGCGGAAGGGATGAACACTGAAGCTTTCTTT. Encoded protein: CASSLAEGMNTEAFF.

The table lists this clonotype with many counts. The chain is built from TRBV6-5 and TRBJ1-5; no reliable D call. Germline values: CDR1 MNHEY, CDR2 SVGAGI. The CDR3 is 12 residues long. Trimming stripped 3 bases from V and 10 bases from J, with 10 bases between. As DNA, the CDR3 is TGTGCCAGCAGTTATACAGCTCCCCCCCAGCATTTT. Protein: CASSYTAPPQHF.